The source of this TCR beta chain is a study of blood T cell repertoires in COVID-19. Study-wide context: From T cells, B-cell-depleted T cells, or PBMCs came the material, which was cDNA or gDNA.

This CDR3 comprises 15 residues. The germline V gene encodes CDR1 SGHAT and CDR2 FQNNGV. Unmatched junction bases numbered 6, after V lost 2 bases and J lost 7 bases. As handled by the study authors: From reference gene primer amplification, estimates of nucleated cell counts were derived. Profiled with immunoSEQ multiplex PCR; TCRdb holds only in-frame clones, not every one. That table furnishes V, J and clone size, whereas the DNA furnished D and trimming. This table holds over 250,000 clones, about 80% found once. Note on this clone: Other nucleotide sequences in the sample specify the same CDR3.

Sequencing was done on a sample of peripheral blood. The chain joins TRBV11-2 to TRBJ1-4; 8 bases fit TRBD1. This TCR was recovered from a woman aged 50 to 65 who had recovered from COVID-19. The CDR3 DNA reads TGTGCCAGCAGCTTAAGCACAGGGGGAGGTGAAAAACTGTTTTTT. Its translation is CASSLSTGGGEKLFF.